The 27 T cell receptor beta chains listed next were all sequenced from one sample in a study of T cells expressing NK-cell markers. TCRdb re-called the 5' RACE reads; one entry per CDR3 protein, DNA not given. This specimen shows 250,000 to 300,000 distinct CDR3 sequences; the ten leading clones hold about 0.4%. The specimen was blood T cells: a sorted CD56 or NKG2C T cell subset, CD4+ or CD8+ T cells, or bulk PBMC T cells (not recorded which). These receptors all stem from a man between 18 and 29 years old in good health.

The V call is TRBV7-2, the J call TRBJ2-1; TCRdb reports TRBD1, a call that lacks DNA to check it against. The CDR3 runs to 12 residues. The germline gives CDR1 SGHTA, CDR2 FQGNSA. The CDR3 loop is CASSVPGTPQFF.

The rearrangement links TRBV10-3 to TRBJ2-5; there is no DNA to check the TCRdb D call of TRBD1. CDR1 is ENHRY, CDR2 SYGVKD, per germline. This CDR3 spans 17 amino acids. CDR3 amino acids: CAISESVGQGIQETQYF.

This chain links TRBV7-2 with TRBJ2-3; TCRdb reports TRBD2, a call that lacks DNA to check it against. This CDR3 is built from 15 residues. CDR1 and CDR2 (germline): SGHTA, FQGNSA. CDR3 sequence reads: CASSDVASGTDTQYF.

The chain employs TRBV12-3 or TRBV12-4 and TRBJ2-3; absent DNA, TCRdb's TRBD2 call cannot be checked. This CDR3 region has 15 residues. CDR3 sequence: CASTRASGNSDTQYF.

The chain has TRBV12-3 or TRBV12-4 and TRBJ2-7; TCRdb gives TRBD1 as the D gene, but with no DNA this cannot be confirmed. The length of the CDR3 is 14 residues. The CDR3: CASSLKGPPYEQYF.

The chain links TRBV20-1 to TRBJ2-2. CDR3 length: 15 residues. The V gene's germline CDR1 is DFQATT and CDR2 SNEGSKA (reference sequence). The CDR3 loop is CSARDRIWNTGELFF.

This rearrangement joins TRBV5-1 to TRBJ2-1; TCRdb names TRBD2, which stays unverified in the absence of DNA. The CDR3 contains 14 residues. Germline lookup yields CDR1 SGHRS and CDR2 YFSETQ. CDR3 region: CASSTGTRGHEQFF.

The chain couples TRBV20-1 to TRBJ2-2; the D call of TRBD1 rests on TCRdb alone, since no DNA is present to check it. Per germline, CDR1 DFQATT and CDR2 SNEGSKA (reference sequence). The CDR3 extends over 15 amino acids. CDR3 protein: CSAIGVTGRAGELFF.

The chain couples TRBV29-1 to TRBJ2-1; the D gene TCRdb calls, TRBD2, cannot be checked with no DNA. The CDR3 is made up of 15 amino acids. Germline loops: CDR1 SQVTM, CDR2 ANQGSEA. The chain's CDR3 is CSELLVGAIVDEQFF.

The chain recombines TRBV29-1 with TRBJ2-5; TCRdb picks TRBD1, but there is no DNA to check that call. CDR1 is SQVTM and CDR2 is ANQGSEA in the germline V gene. This CDR3 contains 12 residues. The CDR3 reads CSVTGIQETQYF.

The V gene is TRBV19, the J gene TRBJ2-2; the TRBD2 assignment by TCRdb is unverifiable without DNA. Germline V lookup: CDR1 LNHDA, CDR2 SQIVND (reference sequence). This CDR3 is built from 17 residues. The CDR3 protein is CASSIGASGSLVGELFF.

The V call is TRBV2, the J call TRBJ2-1. The V gene's germline CDR1 is SNHLY and CDR2 FYNNEI. The CDR3 runs 15 residues. This CDR3 is CASSESGRAYNEQFF.

The chain employs TRBV4-3 and TRBJ2-1. Germline CDR1 reads LGHNA; CDR2 reads YSLEER. The CDR3 runs to 16 residues. The CDR3 here is CASSQDSGSSYNEQFF.

V and J are TRBV12-3 or TRBV12-4 and TRBJ2-1. The CDR3 contains 15 residues. Here the CDR3 reads CASNIRRSSYNEQFF.

V is TRBV20-1 and J is TRBJ2-1; TCRdb indicates TRBD2, and absent DNA this call remains unverified. The CDR3 extends over 16 amino acids. The germline gives CDR1 DFQATT, CDR2 SNEGSKA (reference sequence). CDR3 region: CSARTSGRAPLNEQFF.

The chain links TRBV3-1 to TRBJ1-4. CDR1 and CDR2 from the germline V gene are LGHDT and YNNKEL (reference sequence). This CDR3 is built from 14 residues. The CDR3: CASSQDEHNEKLFF.

The chain uses TRBV11-2 and TRBJ2-7; TCRdb's assignment of TRBD2 cannot be checked, as there is no DNA. This CDR3 is built from 14 residues. Germline V gene sequence: CDR1 SGHAT, CDR2 FQNNGV. CDR3 in amino acids: CASSTSSGRYEQYF.

V and J are TRBV20-1 and TRBJ2-3; TCRdb returns TRBD1, unconfirmable since there is no DNA. The CDR3 has 17 residues. Germline CDR1 reads DFQATT; CDR2 reads SNEGSKA (reference sequence). This chain's CDR3 is CSARDRGLAGVRDTQYF.

This chain links TRBV24-1 with TRBJ2-2; TCRdb indicates TRBD2, and absent DNA this call remains unverified. The germline gives CDR1 KGHDR, CDR2 SFDVKD. The CDR3 extends over 17 amino acids. CDR3 loop: CATSDLWGPSITGELFF.

The chain couples TRBV7-8 to TRBJ2-5; the D call of TRBD1 rests on TCRdb alone, since no DNA is present to check it. The germline V gene encodes CDR1 SGHVS and CDR2 FQNEAQ. The CDR3 extends over 17 amino acids. The CDR3 region is CASSLSPGHLGRETQYF.

This chain links TRBV12-3 or TRBV12-4 with TRBJ2-3; TCRdb names TRBD2, which stays unverified in the absence of DNA. This CDR3 comprises 17 residues. This chain's CDR3 is CASSPGTSGASTDTQYF.

The chain carries TRBV24-1 and TRBJ2-1; TCRdb gives TRBD1 as the D gene, but with no DNA this cannot be confirmed. Germline CDR1 reads KGHDR; CDR2 reads SFDVKD. CDR3 size: 15 residues. The CDR3 loop is CATSDQGQGVNEQFF.

The V call is TRBV10-1, the J call TRBJ2-6; absent DNA, TCRdb's TRBD2 call cannot be checked. From germline, CDR1 is WNHNN and CDR2 SYGVQD (reference sequence). The CDR3 is 17 residues long. CDR3 protein: CASSAVAGKGGANVLTF.

The V and J genes are TRBV28 and TRBJ1-1; TCRdb's D call of TRBD1 is untestable without DNA. Per the germline V gene, CDR1 is MDHEN and CDR2 is SYDVKM. This CDR3 is built from 13 residues. The CDR3 here is CASRRTERAEAFF. Filled out from reference TRBV28 and TRBJ1-1, the complete variable domain reads DVKVTQSSRYLVKRTGEKVFLECVQDMDHENMFWYRQDPGLGLRLIYFSYDVKMKEKGDIPEGYSVSREKKERFSLILESASTNQTSMYLCASRRTERAEAFFGQGTRLTVV.

The CDR3 spells CASSLIRGEQYF. The V gene is TRBV5-1, the J gene TRBJ2-7; TCRdb reports TRBD1, a call that lacks DNA to check it against. The CDR3 consists of 12 residues. The germline V gene encodes CDR1 SGHRS and CDR2 YFSETQ.

This chain links TRBV6-1 with TRBJ2-1; TCRdb returns TRBD1, unconfirmable since there is no DNA. This CDR3 contains 19 residues. Germline V gives CDR1 MNHNS, CDR2 SASEGT. The CDR3 protein is CASSVRGETLRTDYNEQFF.

V gene TRBV25-1 combines with J gene TRBJ2-5; TCRdb lists TRBD2, though no DNA is available to test this call. The CDR3 loop spans 14 amino acids. Germline lookup yields CDR1 MGHDK and CDR2 SYGVNS. The CDR3 loop is CASSVSSGFETQYF.